These 26 T cell receptor beta chains share one sample of origin, sequenced in a study of spatial heterogeneity in lung cancer. No antigen has been assigned to these receptors. Indicated time point: sample taken at primary tumor resection. Via MiXCR, TCRdb re-called the 5' RACE reads, giving one row per CDR3 protein. The sample includes some 6,200 distinct CDR3 sequences, over 12% of them seen just once. Regarding the study as a whole: In tumors, expanded intratumoral alpha and beta TCR counts tracked mutation counts.

The sample here was lung tumor tissue, taken at surgery. Every receptor here comes from a male donor with early-stage non-small cell lung cancer.

In this sample, this clonotype turned up many times. V usage is TRBV29-1 and J usage is TRBJ2-5, with 7 nucleotides matching TRBD2. Germline-derived CDR1 and CDR2 are SQVTM and ANQGSEA. V lost 3 bases and J lost 4; bases outside the gene matches: 5. The CDR3 extends over 13 amino acids. CDR3 sequence (DNA): TGCAGCGTTGATCCTAGCGGAGGAGAGACCCAGTACTTC. It translates to CSVDPSGGETQYF.

In its sample, this clonotype is medium-sized. This chain uses TRBV9 with TRBJ2-5, with TRBD2 as a possible D gene (6 bases). The CDR3 covers 14 residues. V lost 8 bases and J 3 bases, leaving 17 bases between the germline ends. Germline V lookup: CDR1 SGDLS, CDR2 YYNGEE. For the CDR3, the DNA is TGTGCCAGACGGGGGTGTAGGGCGAAAGAGACCCAGTACTTC. Translated: CARRGCRAKETQYF.

This clonotype appeared a few times. The V gene is TRBV7-2, the J gene TRBJ2-5, with D possibly being TRBD2 (6 bases). Germline V gene data show CDR1 as SGHTA and CDR2 as FQGNSA. The CDR3 is 15 residues long. V lost 5 bases and J lost 2, with 15 bases in between. Here the CDR3 DNA reads TGTGCCAGCAGCCCGGGCGGGGTGGGGCAAGAGACCCAGTACTTC. Protein product: CASSPGGVGQETQYF.

This clonotype came up many times. The rearrangement joins TRBV27 to TRBJ1-2; TRBD1 matches at 8 bases. The germline V gene has CDR1 MNHEY and CDR2 SMNVEV (reference sequence). This CDR3 is built from 15 residues. Trimming cost V 5 bases and J 4 bases; bases outside gene matches: 9. CDR3 residues: CASSGGQGTFYGYTF. For the CDR3, the DNA is TGTGCCAGCAGTGGAGGACAGGGTACCTTCTATGGCTACACCTTC.

The table lists this clonotype with many counts. This chain uses TRBV13 with TRBJ2-1; maybe TRBD1 (5 bases). With 5 bases removed from V and 4 bases from J, the gap between germline ends came to 15 bases. This CDR3 spans 15 amino acids. Germline V gene data show CDR1 as PRHDT and CDR2 as FYEKMQ (reference sequence). CDR3 bases: TGTGCCAGCAGCCCCCGGCAGGGTGTGTACAATGAGCAGTTCTTC. Amino acids: CASSPRQGVYNEQFF.

This clonotype is deemed medium-sized. This chain uses TRBV20-1 with TRBJ2-3; weak D call: TRBD2 (6 bases). Germline values: CDR1 DFQATT, CDR2 SNEGSKA (reference sequence). This CDR3 spans 15 amino acids. V lost 0 bases, J lost 2 bases, and 12 bases lay in between. CDR3 DNA sequence: TGCAGTGCTAGAGATGGGACTCGGTCCACAGATACGCAGTATTTT. Its protein product is CSARDGTRSTDTQYF.

This clonotype was observed a handful of times. The V and J genes are TRBV5-1 and TRBJ2-7; 9 nucleotides line up with TRBD2. CDR3 size: 14 residues. The V gene end was trimmed by 4 bases and the J gene end by 4 bases; junction bases not matched to a gene: 6. CDR1 and CDR2 from the germline V gene are SGHRS and YFSETQ. The CDR3 DNA is TGCGCCAGCAGCGTTAGCGGGAGTTTATACGAGCAGTACTTC. Residues: CASSVSGSLYEQYF. Based on the CDR3 plus reference TRBV5-1 and TRBJ2-7, the full variable domain is KAGVTQTPRYLIKTRGQQVTLSCSPISGHRSVSWYQQTPGQGLQFLFEYFSETQRNKGNFPGRFSGRQFSNSRSEMNVSTLELGDSALYLCASSVSGSLYEQYFGPGTRLTVT.

By frequency in the sample, this clonotype is medium-sized. The gene calls are TRBV11-2 and TRBJ1-1, with 7 bases identical to TRBD1. Trimming took 1 base from V and 3 from J; bases not matched to a gene: 5. The CDR3 has 15 residues. CDR1 SGHAT and CDR2 FQNNGV come from the germline V gene. The CDR3 protein is CASSLAGQVYTEAFF. CDR3 nucleotides: TGTGCCAGCAGCTTAGCCGGACAGGTTTACACTGAAGCTTTCTTT.

This clonotype was recorded at least ten times. This chain joins TRBV30 and TRBJ1-1, with a tentative D call TRBD1 (5 bases). Germline loops: CDR1 GTSNPN, CDR2 SVGIG (reference sequence). The ends were cut back, 4 bases at V and 0 bases at J, with 18 bases in the middle. This CDR3 is built from 16 residues. CDR3 nucleotide sequence: TGTGCCTGGACGGACACGGGGGGGACCCTGAACACTGAAGCTTTCTTT. Translated, it gives CAWTDTGGTLNTEAFF. Together with reference TRBV30 and TRBJ1-1, the CDR3 gives the full variable domain: SQTIHQWPATLVQPVGSPLSLECTVEGTSNPNLYWYRQAAGRGLQLLFYSVGIGQISSEVPQNLSASRPQDRQFILSSKKLLLSDSGFYLCAWTDTGGTLNTEAFFGQGTRLTVV.

The genes are TRBV20-1 and TRBJ2-1; 11 bases map to TRBD2. V trimming: 3 bases; J trimming: 7 bases; junction bases outside the gene matches: 8. CDR3 length: 15 residues. Germline loops: CDR1 DFQATT, CDR2 SNEGSKA (reference sequence). CDR3 bases: TGCAGTGCTAGTATACTAGCGGGAGTACCGAATGAGCAGTTCTTC. This translates into CSASILAGVPNEQFF.

This clonotype is deemed medium-sized. DNA of the CDR3: TGTGCCAGCAGCGGACAGGTTGGTAACACTGAAGCTTTCTTT. This encodes CASSGQVGNTEAFF. The gene calls are TRBV9 and TRBJ1-1, with a weak D call TRBD1 (6 bases). This CDR3 has 14 residues. Germline CDR1 is SGDLS and CDR2 is YYNGEE. Trimming removed 3 bases at V and 2 bases at J, with 11 bases between.

This clonotype was seen only once. The chain employs TRBV7-3 and TRBJ2-5, with D tentatively TRBD2 (5 bases). The CDR3 covers 15 residues. CDR1 is SGHTA, CDR2 FQGTGA, per germline. Trimming stripped 1 base from V and 5 bases from J, with 14 bases between. CDR3 residues: CASSLNGVVGETQYF. As DNA, the CDR3 is TGTGCCAGCAGCTTAAACGGGGTCGTAGGGGAGACCCAGTACTTC.

This clonotype was recorded at least ten times. J is TRBJ1-3 and V is TRBV6-1, with unresolved D. The V end was cut by 6 bases, the J end by 0 bases, with 6 bases between. The germline V gene encodes CDR1 MNHNS and CDR2 SASEGT. CDR3 size: 13 residues. CDR3 DNA sequence: TGTGCCAGCAGCGGGCGCTCTGGAAACACCATATATTTT. It is translated as CASSGRSGNTIYF.

The rearrangement links TRBV7-9 to TRBJ2-2; TRBD1 aligns across 9 bases. The CDR3 covers 17 residues. Germline loops: CDR1 SEHNR, CDR2 FQNEAQ (reference sequence). The V and J ends lost 3 bases and 0 bases, in that order; junction bases with no gene match: 5. The CDR3 bases are TGTGCCAGCAGCTTCCCTGGACAGGGGACGAACACCGGGGAGCTGTTTTTT. Translation: CASSFPGQGTNTGELFF.

This clonotype is classed as medium-sized (0.01 to 0.1%). J is TRBJ1-1 and V is TRBV5-1, with a tentative D call TRBD1 (5 bases). In germline, CDR1 is SGHRS, CDR2 YFSETQ. Deletions cut 2 bases from V and 2 bases from J, with 7 bases between. There are 13 residues in the CDR3. The CDR3 reads CASSLGVNTEAFF. In DNA, the CDR3 is TGCGCCAGCAGCTTAGGGGTTAACACTGAAGCTTTCTTT.

This clonotype is medium-sized within its sample. The chain combines TRBV5-5 with TRBJ2-2; maybe TRBD2 (5 bases). V lost 2 bases and J 3 bases, leaving 11 bases between the germline ends. Germline V CDR1 and CDR2: SGHKS, YYEKEE (reference sequence). The CDR3 is 15 amino acids. The CDR3 sequence: CASSLVEGDTGELFF. The CDR3 DNA is TGTGCCAGCAGCTTAGTAGAGGGTGACACCGGGGAGCTGTTTTTT.

This clonotype is medium-sized by share. V usage is TRBV2 and J usage is TRBJ2-7; D unclear. V was trimmed by 5 bases and J by 7 bases, leaving 9 bases between them. The V gene's germline CDR1 is SNHLY and CDR2 FYNNEI. CDR3 size: 11 residues. The chain's CDR3 is CASSQSVEQYF. In DNA form, the CDR3 reads TGTGCCAGCAGTCAGTCGGTTGAGCAGTACTTC.

This clonotype rates as medium-sized. CDR3 loop: CSARGGEYEQFF. CDR3 in DNA: TGCAGTGCTAGAGGGGGGGAATATGAGCAGTTCTTC. V is TRBV20-1 and J is TRBJ2-1; D is possibly TRBD2 (6 bases). The V end lost 1 base, the J end lost 8 bases, and 9 bases lay between the germline ends. Germline V gene lookup returns CDR1 DFQATT and CDR2 SNEGSKA (reference sequence). This CDR3 has 12 amino acids.

The chain couples TRBV14 to TRBJ2-1, with a possible D match to TRBD2 (6 bases). This CDR3 region has 15 residues. Germline CDR1 SGHDN, CDR2 FVKESK. The V gene lost 1 base and the J gene lost 6 bases, with 13 bases spanning the gap. This CDR3 reads CASSQAGVRSNEQFF. In DNA, the CDR3 is TGTGCCAGCAGCCAAGCGGGGGTTCGAAGCAATGAGCAGTTCTTC.

V gene TRBV11-3 combines with J gene TRBJ1-3, with 7 bases lining up with TRBD1. The germline V gene encodes CDR1 SGHNT and CDR2 YENEEA. The V gene end was trimmed by 4 bases and the J gene end by 2 bases; junction bases not matched to a gene: 8. The CDR3 loop spans 16 amino acids. The CDR3 is CASSSRQGDPGNTIYF. Here the CDR3 DNA reads TGTGCCAGCAGCTCCAGACAGGGAGACCCTGGAAACACCATATATTTT. The full variable domain, completed using reference TRBV11-3 and TRBJ1-3, is EAGVVQSPRYKIIEKKQPVAFWCNPISGHNTLYWYLQNLGQGPELLIRYENEEAVDDSQLPKDRFSAERLKGVDSTLKIQPAELGDSAVYLCASSSRQGDPGNTIYFGEGSWLTVV.

This sequence joins TRBV25-1 and TRBJ2-5; no clear D gene. The V gene lost 3 bases and the J gene lost 5 bases, with 13 bases spanning the gap. The CDR3 is 14 amino acids. CDR1 is MGHDK and CDR2 is SYGVNS in the germline V gene. The CDR3 nucleotides read TGTGCCAGCAGTGAGGGCTATGGTCAGGAGACCCAGTACTTC. Its protein is CASSEGYGQETQYF. The full variable domain, its missing parts supplied by reference TRBV25-1 and TRBJ2-5, is EADIYQTPRYLVIGTGKKITLECSQTMGHDKMYWYQQDPGMELHLIHYSYGVNSTEKGDLSSESTVSRIRTEHFPLTLESARPSHTSQYLCASSEGYGQETQYFGPGTRLLVL.

At least ten counts were recorded for this clonotype. This chain connects TRBV27 to TRBJ1-5, with 7 bases fitting TRBD1. Germline loops: CDR1 MNHEY, CDR2 SMNVEV (reference sequence). Germline trimming cut 5 bases from V and 7 bases from J; bases unmatched to any gene: 8. There are 14 residues in the CDR3. Here the CDR3 DNA reads TGTGCCAGCAGTCCCTCCCAGGGGGGCCAGCCCCAGCATTTT. The encoded protein is CASSPSQGGQPQHF.

This clonotype turned up a few times. The chain employs TRBV20-1 and TRBJ2-7, with TRBD2 identical over 7 bases. V dropped 0 bases and J dropped 3; count of bases not matched to a gene: 8. This CDR3 comprises 15 residues. Germline V CDR1 and CDR2: DFQATT, SNEGSKA (reference sequence). The chain's CDR3 is CSARESGSGRYEQYF. CDR3 coding DNA: TGCAGTGCTAGAGAATCGGGTAGCGGGCGCTACGAGCAGTACTTC.

This clonotype has ten or more counts. This sequence joins TRBV29-1 and TRBJ2-1; D is unresolved. Trimming pared 4 bases from V and 1 base from J, leaving 11 bases between. The CDR3 has 14 amino acids. The germline CDR1 and CDR2 sequences are SQVTM and ANQGSEA. CDR3 sequence: CSVGGSVSYNEQFF. The CDR3 DNA sequence: TGCAGCGTTGGGGGAAGCGTTTCCTACAATGAGCAGTTCTTC.

Ten or more counts support this clonotype. The chain carries TRBV6-5 and TRBJ2-1; TRBD2 aligns across 11 bases. The CDR3 extends over 16 amino acids. Germline CDR1 MNHEY, CDR2 SVGAGI. The V segment lost 3 bases and the J segment 9 bases; nucleotides outside the gene matches: 10. The CDR3 sequence: CASSYRFSGRAVEQFF. CDR3 in DNA: TGTGCCAGCAGTTATAGGTTTAGCGGGAGGGCGGTTGAGCAGTTCTTC.

This clonotype was picked up many times. V gene TRBV6-5 combines with J gene TRBJ1-5, with 9 bases identical to TRBD1. CDR3 size: 13 residues. The V and J ends lost 8 bases and 6 bases, in that order; junction bases with no gene match: 5. CDR1 is MNHEY and CDR2 is SVGAGI in the germline V gene. CDR3 DNA: TGTGCCAGCGGGACAGGGCCAGGTCAGCCCCAGCATTTT. Translation: CASGTGPGQPQHF.